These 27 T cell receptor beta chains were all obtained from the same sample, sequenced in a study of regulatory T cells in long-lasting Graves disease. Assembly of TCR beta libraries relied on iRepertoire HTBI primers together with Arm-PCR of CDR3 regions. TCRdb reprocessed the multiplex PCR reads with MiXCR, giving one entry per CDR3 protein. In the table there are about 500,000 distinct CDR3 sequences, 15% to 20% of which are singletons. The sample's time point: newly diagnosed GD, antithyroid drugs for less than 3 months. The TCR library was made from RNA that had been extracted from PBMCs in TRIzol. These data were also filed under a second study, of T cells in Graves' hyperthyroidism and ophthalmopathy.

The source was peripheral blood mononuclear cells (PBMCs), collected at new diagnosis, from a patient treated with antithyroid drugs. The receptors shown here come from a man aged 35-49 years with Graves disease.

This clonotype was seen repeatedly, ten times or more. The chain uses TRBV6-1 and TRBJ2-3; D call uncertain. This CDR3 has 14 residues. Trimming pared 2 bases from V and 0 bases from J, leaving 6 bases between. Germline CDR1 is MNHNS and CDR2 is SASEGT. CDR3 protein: CASSELRSTDTQYF. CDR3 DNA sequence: TGTGCCAGCAGTGAACTCCGGAGCACAGATACGCAGTATTTT.

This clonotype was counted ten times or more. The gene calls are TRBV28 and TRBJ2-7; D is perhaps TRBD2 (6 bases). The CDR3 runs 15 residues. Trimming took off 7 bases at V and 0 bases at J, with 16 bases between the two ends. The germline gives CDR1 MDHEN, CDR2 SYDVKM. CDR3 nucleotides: TGTGCCAGCAAGAGAACGGAGGGGCCCTCCTACGAGCAGTACTTC. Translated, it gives CASKRTEGPSYEQYF.

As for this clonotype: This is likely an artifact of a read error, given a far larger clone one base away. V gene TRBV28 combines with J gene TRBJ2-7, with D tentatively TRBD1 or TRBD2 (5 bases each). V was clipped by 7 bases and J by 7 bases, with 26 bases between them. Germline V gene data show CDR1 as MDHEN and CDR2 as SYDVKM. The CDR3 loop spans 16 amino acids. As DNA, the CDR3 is TGTGCCAGCAAGGAGGATGGACAACGCCGAAACAATGAGCAGTACTTC. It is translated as CASKEDGQRRNNEQYF.

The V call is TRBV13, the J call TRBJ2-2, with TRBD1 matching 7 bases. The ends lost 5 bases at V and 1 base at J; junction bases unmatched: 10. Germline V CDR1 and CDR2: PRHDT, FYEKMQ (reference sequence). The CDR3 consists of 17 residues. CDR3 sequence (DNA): TGTGCCAGCAGCATAGACAGGGACCTATTGAACACCGGGGAGCTGTTTTTT. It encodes CASSIDRDLLNTGELFF.

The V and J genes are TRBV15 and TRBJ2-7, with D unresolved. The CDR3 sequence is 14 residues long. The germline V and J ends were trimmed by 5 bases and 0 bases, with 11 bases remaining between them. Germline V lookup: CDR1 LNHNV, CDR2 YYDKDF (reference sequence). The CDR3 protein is CATSPQQRSYEQYF. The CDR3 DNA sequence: TGTGCCACCAGCCCCCAGCAGCGCTCCTACGAGCAGTACTTC.

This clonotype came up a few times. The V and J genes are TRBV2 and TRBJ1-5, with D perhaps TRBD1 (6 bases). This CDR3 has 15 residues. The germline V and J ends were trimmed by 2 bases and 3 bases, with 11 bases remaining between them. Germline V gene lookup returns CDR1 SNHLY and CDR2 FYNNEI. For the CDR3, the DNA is TGTGCCAGCAGTGAAAGCGGACAGATCAATCAGCCCCAGCATTTT. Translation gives CASSESGQINQPQHF.

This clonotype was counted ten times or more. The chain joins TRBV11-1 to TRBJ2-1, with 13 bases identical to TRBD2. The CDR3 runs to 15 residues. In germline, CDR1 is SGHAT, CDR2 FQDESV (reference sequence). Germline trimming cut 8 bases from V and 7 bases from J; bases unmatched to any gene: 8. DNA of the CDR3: TGTGCCAGCTCTTGGACTAGCGGGAGTATAAATGAGCAGTTCTTC. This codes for CASSWTSGSINEQFF.

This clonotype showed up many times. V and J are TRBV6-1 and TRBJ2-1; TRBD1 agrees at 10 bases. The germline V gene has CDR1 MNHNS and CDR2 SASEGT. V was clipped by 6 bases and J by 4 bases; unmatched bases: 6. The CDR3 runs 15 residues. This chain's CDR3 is CASRTGTGEYNEQFF. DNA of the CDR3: TGTGCCAGCAGAACCGGGACAGGGGAATACAATGAGCAGTTCTTC.

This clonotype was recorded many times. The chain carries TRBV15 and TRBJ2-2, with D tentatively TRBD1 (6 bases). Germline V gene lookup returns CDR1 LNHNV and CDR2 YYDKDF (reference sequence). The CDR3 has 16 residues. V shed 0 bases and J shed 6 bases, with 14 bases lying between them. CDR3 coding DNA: TGTGCCACCAGCAGAGAGGGGGCAGCTCGAGCCGGGGAGCTGTTTTTT. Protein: CATSREGAARAGELFF. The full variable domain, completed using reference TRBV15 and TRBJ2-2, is DAMVIQNPRYQVTQFGKPVTLSCSQTLNHNVMYWYQQKSSQAPKLLFHYYDKDFNNEADTPDNFQSRRPNTSFCFLDIRSPGLGDTAMYLCATSREGAARAGELFFGEGSRLTVL.

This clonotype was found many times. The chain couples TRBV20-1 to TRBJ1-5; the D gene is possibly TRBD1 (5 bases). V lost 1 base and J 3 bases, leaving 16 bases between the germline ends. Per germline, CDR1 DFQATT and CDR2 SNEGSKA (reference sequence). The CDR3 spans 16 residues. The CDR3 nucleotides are TGCAGTGCTAGAGGTCTCCGGGACGGCCCCAATCAGCCCCAGCATTTT. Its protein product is CSARGLRDGPNQPQHF.

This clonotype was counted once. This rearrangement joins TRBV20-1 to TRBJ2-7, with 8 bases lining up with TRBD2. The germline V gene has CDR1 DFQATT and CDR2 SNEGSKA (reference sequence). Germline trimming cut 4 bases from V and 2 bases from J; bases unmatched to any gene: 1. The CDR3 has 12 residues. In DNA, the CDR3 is TGCAGTGCTATGGGACTAGCCTACGAGCAGTACTTC. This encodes CSAMGLAYEQYF.

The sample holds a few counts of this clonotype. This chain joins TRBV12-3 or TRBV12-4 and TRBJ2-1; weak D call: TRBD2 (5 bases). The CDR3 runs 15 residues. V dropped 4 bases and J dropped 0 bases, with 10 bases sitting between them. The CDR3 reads CASSWEISSYNEQFF. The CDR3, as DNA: TGTGCCAGCAGTTGGGAGATAAGCTCCTACAATGAGCAGTTCTTC.

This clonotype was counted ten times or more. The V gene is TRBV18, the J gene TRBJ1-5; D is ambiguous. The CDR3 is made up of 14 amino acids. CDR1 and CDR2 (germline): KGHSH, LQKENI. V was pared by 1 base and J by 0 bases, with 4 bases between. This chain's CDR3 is CASSPQNSNQPQHF. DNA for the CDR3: TGTGCCAGCTCACCACAGAATAGCAATCAGCCCCAGCATTTT.

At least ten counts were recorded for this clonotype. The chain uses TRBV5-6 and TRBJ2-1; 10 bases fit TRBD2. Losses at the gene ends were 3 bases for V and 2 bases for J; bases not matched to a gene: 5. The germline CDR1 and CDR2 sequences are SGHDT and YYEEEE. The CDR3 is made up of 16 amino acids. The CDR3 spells CASSSTSGVAYNEQFF. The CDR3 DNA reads TGTGCCAGCAGCTCTACTAGCGGGGTAGCCTACAATGAGCAGTTCTTC. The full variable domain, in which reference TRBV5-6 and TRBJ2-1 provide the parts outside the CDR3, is DAGVTQSPTHLIKTRGQQVTLRCSPKSGHDTVSWYQQALGQGPQFIFQYYEEEERQRGNFPDRFSGHQFPNYSSELNVNALLLGDSALYLCASSSTSGVAYNEQFFGPGTRLTVL.

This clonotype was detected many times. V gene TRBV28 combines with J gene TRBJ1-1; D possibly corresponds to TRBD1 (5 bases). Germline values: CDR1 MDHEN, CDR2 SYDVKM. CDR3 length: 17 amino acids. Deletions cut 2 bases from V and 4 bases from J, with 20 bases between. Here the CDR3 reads CASSLGHGRARGTEAFF. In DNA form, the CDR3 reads TGTGCCAGCAGTTTAGGGCATGGAAGGGCGAGGGGCACTGAAGCTTTCTTT.

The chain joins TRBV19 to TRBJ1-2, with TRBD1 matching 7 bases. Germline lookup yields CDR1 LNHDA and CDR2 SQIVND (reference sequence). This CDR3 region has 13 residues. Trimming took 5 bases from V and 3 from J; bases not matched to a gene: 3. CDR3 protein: CASSPTGHYGYTF. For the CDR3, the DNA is TGTGCCAGTAGTCCGACAGGGCACTATGGCTACACCTTC. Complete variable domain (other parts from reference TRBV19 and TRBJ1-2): DGGITQSPKYLFRKEGQNVTLSCEQNLNHDAMYWYRQDPGQGLRLIYYSQIVNDFQKGDIAEGYSVSREKKESFPLTVTSAQKNPTAFYLCASSPTGHYGYTFGSGTRLTVV.

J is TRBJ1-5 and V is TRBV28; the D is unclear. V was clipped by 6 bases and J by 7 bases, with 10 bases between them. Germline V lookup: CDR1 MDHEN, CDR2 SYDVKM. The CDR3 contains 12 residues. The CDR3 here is CASRRQPQPQHF. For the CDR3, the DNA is TGTGCCAGCAGGCGCCAACCACAGCCCCAGCATTTT.

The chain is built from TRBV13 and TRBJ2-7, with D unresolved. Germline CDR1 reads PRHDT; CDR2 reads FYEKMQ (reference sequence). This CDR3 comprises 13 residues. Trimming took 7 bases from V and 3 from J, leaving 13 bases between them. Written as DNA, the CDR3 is TGTGCCAGCACCCAGACCCCCAACTACGAGCAGTACTTC. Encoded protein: CASTQTPNYEQYF.

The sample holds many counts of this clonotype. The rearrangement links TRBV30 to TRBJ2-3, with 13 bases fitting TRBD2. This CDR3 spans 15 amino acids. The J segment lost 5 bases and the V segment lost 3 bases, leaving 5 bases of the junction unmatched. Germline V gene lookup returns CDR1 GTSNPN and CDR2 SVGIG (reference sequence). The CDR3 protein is CAWRGTSGIGDTQYF. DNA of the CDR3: TGTGCCTGGAGAGGGACTAGCGGGATCGGAGATACGCAGTATTTT.

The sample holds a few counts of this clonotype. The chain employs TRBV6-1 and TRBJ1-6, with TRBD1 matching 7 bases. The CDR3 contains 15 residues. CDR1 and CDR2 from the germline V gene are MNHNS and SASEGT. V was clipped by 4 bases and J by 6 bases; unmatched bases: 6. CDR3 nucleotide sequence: TGTGCCAGCAGTGCTCGGACAGGCGGTAATTCACCCCTCCACTTT. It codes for CASSARTGGNSPLHF.

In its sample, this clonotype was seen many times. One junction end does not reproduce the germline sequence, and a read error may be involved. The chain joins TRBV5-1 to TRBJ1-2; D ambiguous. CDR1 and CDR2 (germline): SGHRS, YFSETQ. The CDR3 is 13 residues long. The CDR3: CASSLAGSYGYTF. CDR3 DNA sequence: TGTGCCAGCAGCTTAGCCGGTAGCTATGGCTACACCTTC.

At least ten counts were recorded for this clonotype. The CDR3 spells CASSSTGHYSYEQYF. DNA for the CDR3: TGTGCCAGCAGCTCAACGGGACATTACTCCTACGAGCAGTACTTC. The chain employs TRBV28 and TRBJ2-7, with a weak D call TRBD1 (6 bases). Trimming cost V 6 bases and J 0 bases, with 15 bases left between them. The CDR3 is made up of 15 amino acids. CDR1 is MDHEN and CDR2 is SYDVKM in the germline V gene.

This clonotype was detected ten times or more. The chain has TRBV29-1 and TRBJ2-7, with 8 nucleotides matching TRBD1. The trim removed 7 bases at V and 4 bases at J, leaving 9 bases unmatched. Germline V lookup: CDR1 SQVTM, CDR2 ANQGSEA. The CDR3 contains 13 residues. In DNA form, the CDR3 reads TGCAGCGCTCACGGACAGGGTGGTTACGAGCAGTACTTC. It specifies CSAHGQGGYEQYF.

Written as DNA, the CDR3 is TGTGCCAGTAGTAGGGCTAGCGGGAGAACCGGGGAGCTGTTTTTT. The encoded protein is CASSRASGRTGELFF. The rearrangement links TRBV19 to TRBJ2-2, with 10 nucleotides matching TRBD2. This CDR3 spans 15 amino acids. Germline CDR1 is LNHDA and CDR2 is SQIVND (reference sequence). Trimming cost V 4 bases and J 5 bases; bases outside gene matches: 4.

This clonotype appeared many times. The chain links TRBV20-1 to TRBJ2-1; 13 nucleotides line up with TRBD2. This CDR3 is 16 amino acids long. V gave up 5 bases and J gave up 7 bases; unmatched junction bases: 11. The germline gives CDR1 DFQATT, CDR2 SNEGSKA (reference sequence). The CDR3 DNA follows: TGCAGTGCTCCAGGACTAGCGGGAGAATTGAGGAATGAGCAGTTCTTC. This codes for CSAPGLAGELRNEQFF.

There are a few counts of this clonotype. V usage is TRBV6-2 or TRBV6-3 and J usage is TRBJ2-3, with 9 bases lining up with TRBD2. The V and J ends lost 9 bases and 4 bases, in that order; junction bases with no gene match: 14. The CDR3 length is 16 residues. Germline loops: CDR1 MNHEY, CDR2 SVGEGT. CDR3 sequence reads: CASRLAGPGGADTQYF. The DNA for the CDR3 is TGTGCCAGTCGTCTAGCGGGACCTGGAGGCGCAGATACGCAGTATTTT.

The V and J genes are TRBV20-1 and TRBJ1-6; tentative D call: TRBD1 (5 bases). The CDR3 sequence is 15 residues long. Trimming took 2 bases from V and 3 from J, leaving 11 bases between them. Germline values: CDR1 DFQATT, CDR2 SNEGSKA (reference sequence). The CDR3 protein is CSARSPGNYNSPLHF. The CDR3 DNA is TGCAGTGCTAGATCTCCAGGGAACTATAATTCACCCCTCCACTTT.